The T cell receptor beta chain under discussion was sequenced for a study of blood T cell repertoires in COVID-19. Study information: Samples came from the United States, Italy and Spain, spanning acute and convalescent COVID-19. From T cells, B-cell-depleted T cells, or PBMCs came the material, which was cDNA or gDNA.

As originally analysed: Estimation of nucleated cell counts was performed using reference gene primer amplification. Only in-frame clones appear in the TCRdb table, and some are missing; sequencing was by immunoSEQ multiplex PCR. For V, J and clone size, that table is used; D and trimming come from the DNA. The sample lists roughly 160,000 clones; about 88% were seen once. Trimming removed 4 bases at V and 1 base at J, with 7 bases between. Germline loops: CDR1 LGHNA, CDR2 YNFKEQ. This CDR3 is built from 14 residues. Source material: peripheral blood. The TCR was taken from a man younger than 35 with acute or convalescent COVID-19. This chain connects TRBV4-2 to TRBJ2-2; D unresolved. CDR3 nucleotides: TGTGCCAGCAGCCCCGACTTGAACACCGGGGAGCTGTTTTTT. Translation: CASSPDLNTGELFF.